This T cell receptor beta chain was sequenced during a study of blood T cell repertoires in COVID-19. Across the study: COVID-19 samples, acute and convalescent, were from the United States, Italy and Spain. The analysed material was cDNA or gDNA that came from T cells, B-cell-depleted T cells, or PBMCs.

Profiling relied on immunoSEQ multiplex PCR, and the TCRdb table lists in-frame clones only, not all of them. The repertoire holds tens of thousands of clones, with 85% to 90% as singletons. This CDR3 has 17 residues. Germline V gene data show CDR1 as SGHDN and CDR2 as FVKESK. The ends were cut back, 3 bases at V and 0 bases at J, with 17 bases in the middle. Source material: peripheral blood. The chain employs TRBV14 and TRBJ1-2, with D perhaps matching TRBD1 (6 bases). The origin of this receptor is a man in his 70s with active or convalescent COVID-19. CDR3: CASSHSFKGETNYGYTF. The CDR3 bases are TGTGCCAGCAGCCATAGCTTCAAGGGGGAAACTAACTATGGCTACACCTTC.